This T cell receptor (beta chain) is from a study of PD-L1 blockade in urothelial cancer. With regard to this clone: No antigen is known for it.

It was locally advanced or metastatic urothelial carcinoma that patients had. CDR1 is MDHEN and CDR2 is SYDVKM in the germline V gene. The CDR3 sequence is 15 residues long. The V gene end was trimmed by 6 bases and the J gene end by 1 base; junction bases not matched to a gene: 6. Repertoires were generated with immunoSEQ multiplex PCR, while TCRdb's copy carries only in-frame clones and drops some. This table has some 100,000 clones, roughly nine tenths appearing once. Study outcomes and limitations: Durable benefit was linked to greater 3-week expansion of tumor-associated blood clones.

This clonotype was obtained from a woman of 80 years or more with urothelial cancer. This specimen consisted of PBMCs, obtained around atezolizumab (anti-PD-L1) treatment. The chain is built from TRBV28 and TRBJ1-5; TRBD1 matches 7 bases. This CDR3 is CASRKQGMSNQPQHF. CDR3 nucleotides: TGTGCCAGCAGGAAACAGGGGATGAGCAATCAGCCCCAGCATTTT.